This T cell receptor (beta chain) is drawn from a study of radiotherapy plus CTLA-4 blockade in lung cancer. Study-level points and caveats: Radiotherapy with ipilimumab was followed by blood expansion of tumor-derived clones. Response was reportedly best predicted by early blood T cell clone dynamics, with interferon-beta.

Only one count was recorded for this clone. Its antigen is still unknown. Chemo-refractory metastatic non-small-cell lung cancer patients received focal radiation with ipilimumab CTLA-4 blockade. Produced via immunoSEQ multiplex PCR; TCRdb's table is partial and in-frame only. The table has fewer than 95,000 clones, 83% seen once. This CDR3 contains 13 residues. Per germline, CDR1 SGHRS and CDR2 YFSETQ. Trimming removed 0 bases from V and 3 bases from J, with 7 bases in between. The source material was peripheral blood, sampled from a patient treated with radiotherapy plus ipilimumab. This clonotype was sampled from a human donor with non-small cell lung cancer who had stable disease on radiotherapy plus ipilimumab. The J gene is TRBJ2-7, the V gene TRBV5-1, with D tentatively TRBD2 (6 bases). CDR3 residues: CASSLGLDYEQYF. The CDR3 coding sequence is TGCGCCAGCAGCTTGGGACTAGACTACGAGCAGTACTTC.